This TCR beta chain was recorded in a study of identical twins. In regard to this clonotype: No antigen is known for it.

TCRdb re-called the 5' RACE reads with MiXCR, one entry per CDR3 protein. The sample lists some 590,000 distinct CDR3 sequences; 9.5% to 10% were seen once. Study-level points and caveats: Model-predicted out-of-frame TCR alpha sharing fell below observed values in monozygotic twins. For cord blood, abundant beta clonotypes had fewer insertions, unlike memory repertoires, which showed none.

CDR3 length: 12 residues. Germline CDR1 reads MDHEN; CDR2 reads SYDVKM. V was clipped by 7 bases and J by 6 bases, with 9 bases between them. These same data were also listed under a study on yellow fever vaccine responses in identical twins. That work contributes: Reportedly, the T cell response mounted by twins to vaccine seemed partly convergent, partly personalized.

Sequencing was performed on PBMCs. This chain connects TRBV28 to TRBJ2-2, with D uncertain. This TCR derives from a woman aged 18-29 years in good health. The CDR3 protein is CASKSRPGELFF. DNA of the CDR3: TGTGCCAGCAAATCACGGCCCGGGGAGCTGTTTTTT.